This T cell receptor beta chain is drawn from a study of blood T cell repertoires in COVID-19. As for the study in general: The analysed material was cDNA or gDNA that came from T cells, B-cell-depleted T cells, or PBMCs.

Method: immunoSEQ multiplex PCR; TCRdb's copy keeps in-frame clones and lacks some. The sample records 300,000 to 400,000 clones, about nine tenths being singletons. Per the germline V gene, CDR1 is MGHRA and CDR2 is YSYEKL. The V segment lost 2 bases and the J segment 11 bases; nucleotides outside the gene matches: 13. This CDR3 spans 15 amino acids. The origin of this receptor is a man in his fifties or sixties with active or convalescent COVID-19. Sequencing used peripheral blood. The rearrangement uses TRBV4-1 and TRBJ1-1; 8 bases align to TRBD1. The CDR3: CASSQIPGQVGTAFF. Here the CDR3 DNA reads TGCGCCAGCAGCCAAATTCCGGGACAGGTGGGGACTGCTTTCTTT.